The rows below give T cell receptor beta chains drawn from one sample of a study of beta chain features in type 1 diabetes. Here immunoSEQ multiplex PCR was the method, and the copy in TCRdb shows in-frame clones only, minus some. The repertoire holds approximately 250,000 clones, 9.6% seen once, with about 0.03% in the top ten. Material: naive CD4+ T cells from blood. The receptors originated from a woman between 18 and 29 years old in good health. Both conserved end residues are trimmed from each CDR3. For some rows the clone size is stated as once, few or many, or as a class when expanded; others skip it.

V,size,J,length,CDR3
TRBV6-1,.,TRBJ2-3,12,ASSGTGGTDTQY
TRBV28,.,TRBJ2-7,12,ASSSPASTYEQY
TRBV2,.,TRBJ2-3,12,ASINRVGSDTQY
TRBV7-3,.,TRBJ1-1,11,ASSPGVAVEAF
TRBV7-7,few,TRBJ2-5,13,ASSASGTGAETQY
TRBV6-1,few,TRBJ2-7,12,ASSQDREVLGQY
TRBV9,.,TRBJ1-6,13,ASSVGVSGNSPLH
TRBV5-4,few,TRBJ1-2,15,ASSLGGTGANNYGYT
TRBV7-8,.,TRBJ2-2,16,ASSPRLAGGPGTGELF
TRBV5-4,few,TRBJ1-1,11,ASSSYTNTEAF
TRBV30,.,TRBJ2-3,12,AWSPGQGADTQY
TRBV30,few,TRBJ1-1,13,AWSGLQGAHTEAF
TRBV12-5,.,TRBJ1-6,12,ASGPGTDNSPLH
TRBV28,.,TRBJ2-7,13,ASSLRGSGAYEQY
TRBV30,.,TRBJ1-5,13,AWSVRQISNQPQH
TRBV20-1,.,TRBJ1-2,9,SASLGFGYT
TRBV18,.,TRBJ2-3,10,ASSQYTDTQY
TRBV30,.,TRBJ1-4,13,AWSTRGGANEKLF
TRBV29-1,many,TRBJ2-2,10,SVEAGTGELF
TRBV7-6,.,TRBJ2-1,14,ASSLARGIPSYEQF
TRBV15,few,TRBJ2-7,12,ATRYELAGGEQY
TRBV30,few,TRBJ1-5,11,AWSTRDNQPQH
TRBV13,.,TRBJ1-2,11,ASSRGDVYGYT
TRBV30,.,TRBJ2-5,12,AWSEGGPRETQY
TRBV29-1,many,TRBJ1-2,10,STRGDVGGYT
TRBV2,.,TRBJ2-7,14,ASSEIRRVASYEQY
TRBV19,.,TRBJ1-4,13,ASRADTVRNEKLF
TRBV5-1,few,TRBJ2-2,14,ASSLGTSGLSGELF
TRBV19,.,TRBJ1-5,13,ASSIVVRGLQPQH
TRBV5-8,.,TRBJ2-7,12,ASSPLPGDYEQY
TRBV5-1,few,TRBJ1-1,11,ASSFPSRGEAF
TRBV7-8,.,TRBJ1-2,14,ASSLEIRQRDYGYT
TRBV27,.,TRBJ2-7,13,ASSFLGTGANEQY
TRBV9,.,TRBJ2-5,13,ASSGLQGSQETQY
TRBV30,few,TRBJ1-6,12,AWSSIRSDSPLH
TRBV5-4,.,TRBJ1-1,11,ASSLETGTEAF
TRBV19,.,TRBJ2-1,14,ASSDLGTSGHNEQF
TRBV30,many,TRBJ1-1,13,AWSPPDRLNTEAF
TRBV18,.,TRBJ2-1,13,ASSPSTGTGNEQF
TRBV18,few,TRBJ2-1,11,ASSPSEYNEQF
TRBV9,.,TRBJ2-7,13,ASSPGLADNYEQY
TRBV10-3,.,TRBJ1-1,13,AIKGDRGLNTEAF
TRBV27,.,TRBJ2-7,14,ASSLSYPGPSYEQY
TRBV7-9,few,TRBJ1-3,15,ASSADRGPISGNTIY
TRBV5-1,.,TRBJ1-1,11,ASSLGVDTEAF
TRBV11-2,few,TRBJ2-7,12,ASSPTGVNREQY
TRBV29-1,many,TRBJ2-7,9,SIGQQYEQY
TRBV28,.,TRBJ2-5,12,ASSPRDSQETQY
TRBV7-2,.,TRBJ2-1,15,ASSSARGTFSYNEQF
TRBV5-1,few,TRBJ2-3,15,ASSFIGTGGSTDTQY
TRBV5-4,many,TRBJ1-6,12,ASSGENLGTPLH
TRBV5-1,.,TRBJ2-1,12,ASSRGPGSDEQF
TRBV7-2,few,TRBJ1-2,13,ASSLDHGADYGYT
TRBV6-5,few,TRBJ2-3,13,ASSYSRQGRDTQY
TRBV7-2,.,TRBJ2-7,9,ASSQGQEQY
TRBV2,.,TRBJ2-2,13,ASSPDRSNTGELF
TRBV4-1,.,TRBJ1-1,12,ASSQWDRNTEAF
TRBV18,few,TRBJ2-1,13,ASSPRRDNYNEQF
TRBV20-1,.,TRBJ1-1,9,SASRNTEAF